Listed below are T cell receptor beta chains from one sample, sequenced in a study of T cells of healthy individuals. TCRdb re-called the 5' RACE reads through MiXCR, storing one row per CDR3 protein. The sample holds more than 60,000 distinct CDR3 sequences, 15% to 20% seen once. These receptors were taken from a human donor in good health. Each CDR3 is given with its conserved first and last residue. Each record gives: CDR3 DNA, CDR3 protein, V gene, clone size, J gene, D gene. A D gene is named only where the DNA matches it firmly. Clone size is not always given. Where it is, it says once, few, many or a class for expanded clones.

CDR3nt: TGTGCCAGCATGAGAACGACCGGCACAGATACGCAGTATTTT
CDR3aa: CASMRTTGTDTQYF
v_gene: TRBV12-3/TRBV12-4
abundance: -
j_gene: TRBJ2-3
d_gene: -

CDR3nt: TGTGCCAGCAGCTTAAATCACAGCCCCTACAATGAGCAGTTCTTC
CDR3aa: CASSLNHSPYNEQFF
v_gene: TRBV7-6
abundance: many
j_gene: TRBJ2-1
d_gene: -

CDR3nt: TGTGCCAGCAGTCAGGGGTCACAAGGCTACGAGCAGTACTTC
CDR3aa: CASSQGSQGYEQYF
v_gene: TRBV5-6
abundance: -
j_gene: TRBJ2-7
d_gene: -

CDR3nt: TGCGCCAGCAGGACCCCGGGGAACACCGGGGAGCTGTTTTTT
CDR3aa: CASRTPGNTGELFF
v_gene: TRBV4-1
abundance: few
j_gene: TRBJ2-2
d_gene: -

CDR3nt: TGCAGTGCCACAATAGCGGGCCCACACTACGAGCAGTACTTC
CDR3aa: CSATIAGPHYEQYF
v_gene: TRBV20-1
abundance: -
j_gene: TRBJ2-7
d_gene: TRBD2

CDR3nt: TGTGCCTGGAGATTAGGCTGGGAATCACCCCTCCACTTT
CDR3aa: CAWRLGWESPLHF
v_gene: TRBV30
abundance: many
j_gene: TRBJ1-6
d_gene: -

CDR3nt: TGTGCCAGCAGCTTTCCAGCGGGAGGGACCAAAAACATTCAGTACTTC
CDR3aa: CASSFPAGGTKNIQYF
v_gene: TRBV7-2
abundance: once
j_gene: TRBJ2-4
d_gene: TRBD2

CDR3nt: TGCAGCATCAAGGGGGAGCGGGAGAGGGTCGACGAGCAGTACTTC
CDR3aa: CSIKGERERVDEQYF
v_gene: TRBV29-1
abundance: many
j_gene: TRBJ2-7
d_gene: TRBD2

CDR3nt: TGTGCCAGCAGTTTAGCGCTCCGGGACGAGCAGTACTTC
CDR3aa: CASSLALRDEQYF
v_gene: TRBV12-3/TRBV12-4
abundance: many
j_gene: TRBJ2-7
d_gene: -

CDR3nt: TGTGCCAGCAGCTTATCTGGTAGCGGGCACTACGAGCAGTACTTC
CDR3aa: CASSLSGSGHYEQYF
v_gene: TRBV7-2
abundance: many
j_gene: TRBJ2-7
d_gene: TRBD2

CDR3nt: TGTGCCAGCAGCTCGGACAACTATGGCTACACCTTC
CDR3aa: CASSSDNYGYTF
v_gene: TRBV5-4
abundance: many
j_gene: TRBJ1-2
d_gene: -

CDR3nt: TGTGCCAGTATGCAGGAGAGTAATGAAAAACTGTTTTTT
CDR3aa: CASMQESNEKLFF
v_gene: TRBV2
abundance: many
j_gene: TRBJ1-4
d_gene: -

CDR3nt: TGCAGCGTTGAAGATCCGGCAGGGTACAGCTATGGCTACACCTTC
CDR3aa: CSVEDPAGYSYGYTF
v_gene: TRBV29-1
abundance: many
j_gene: TRBJ1-2
d_gene: -

CDR3nt: TGTGCCAGCAGCGACCTGGGGGACAGCGCCTACAATGAGCAGTTCTTC
CDR3aa: CASSDLGDSAYNEQFF
v_gene: TRBV9
abundance: many
j_gene: TRBJ2-1
d_gene: TRBD1

CDR3nt: TGTGCTAGCAGCTCCGGGACGACCCCCTACAATGAGCAGTTCTTC
CDR3aa: CASSSGTTPYNEQFF
v_gene: TRBV7-7
abundance: many
j_gene: TRBJ2-1
d_gene: -

CDR3nt: TGTGCCAGCAGTTTGGGTCGACGGCGGGAGTTGTACGAGCAGTACTTC
CDR3aa: CASSLGRRRELYEQYF
v_gene: TRBV27
abundance: -
j_gene: TRBJ2-7
d_gene: TRBD2

CDR3nt: TGTGCCAGCAGATTCACAGGGGGCTACGAGCAGTACTTC
CDR3aa: CASRFTGGYEQYF
v_gene: TRBV28
abundance: many
j_gene: TRBJ2-7
d_gene: TRBD1

CDR3nt: TGTGCCAGCAGACCAAATGGACAGGGGGCGAACTATGGCTACACCTTC
CDR3aa: CASRPNGQGANYGYTF
v_gene: TRBV28
abundance: few
j_gene: TRBJ1-2
d_gene: TRBD1

CDR3nt: TGTGCCAGCACCCTAGGGGGTCTGACAGATACGCAGTATTTT
CDR3aa: CASTLGGLTDTQYF
v_gene: TRBV12-3/TRBV12-4
abundance: -
j_gene: TRBJ2-3
d_gene: -

CDR3nt: TGTGCCAGCAGTACAACGGGACTGTCGTACGAGCAGTACTTC
CDR3aa: CASSTTGLSYEQYF
v_gene: TRBV27
abundance: many
j_gene: TRBJ2-7
d_gene: -

CDR3nt: TGCGCCAGCAGCCAAGGCCCGGGCGAGCAGTACTTC
CDR3aa: CASSQGPGEQYF
v_gene: TRBV4-1
abundance: -
j_gene: TRBJ2-7
d_gene: -

CDR3nt: TGCAGTGCTGCGACAGGGGGTGATGGCTACACCTTC
CDR3aa: CSAATGGDGYTF
v_gene: TRBV20-1
abundance: many
j_gene: TRBJ1-2
d_gene: TRBD1

CDR3nt: TGTGCCAGCAGCTTAACTAGCGAAGACATTCAGTACTTC
CDR3aa: CASSLTSEDIQYF
v_gene: TRBV7-9
abundance: many
j_gene: TRBJ2-4
d_gene: TRBD2

CDR3nt: TGCAGTGCTCAGAGGGGGCCTGGCAATCAGCCCCAGCATTTT
CDR3aa: CSAQRGPGNQPQHF
v_gene: TRBV20-1
abundance: many
j_gene: TRBJ1-5
d_gene: TRBD1

CDR3nt: TGTGCCAGCAGCGTGCGGACAGGGAGCTATGGCTACACCTTC
CDR3aa: CASSVRTGSYGYTF
v_gene: TRBV11-1
abundance: medium-sized
j_gene: TRBJ1-2
d_gene: TRBD1

CDR3nt: TGTGCCAGCAGTTTAAGTAGCAGACACTTCACTAGCACAGATACGCAGTATTTT
CDR3aa: CASSLSSRHFTSTDTQYF
v_gene: TRBV27
abundance: few
j_gene: TRBJ2-3
d_gene: -

CDR3nt: TGTGCCAGCAGGAAACCGGGACAGCGTATCAAGCAGTACTTC
CDR3aa: CASRKPGQRIKQYF
v_gene: TRBV27
abundance: many
j_gene: TRBJ2-7
d_gene: TRBD1

CDR3nt: TGCGCCAGCAGCGCGCGACAGGGGGCGCTTTACGAGCAGTACTTC
CDR3aa: CASSARQGALYEQYF
v_gene: TRBV5-1
abundance: many
j_gene: TRBJ2-7
d_gene: TRBD1

CDR3nt: TGTGCCAGCAGCGTAACAGGAAGACAAGAGACCCAGTACTTC
CDR3aa: CASSVTGRQETQYF
v_gene: TRBV7-3
abundance: few
j_gene: TRBJ2-5
d_gene: -

CDR3nt: TGTGCCAGCAGCCCCCAGACAGGGCGGGAAGATACGCAGTATTTT
CDR3aa: CASSPQTGREDTQYF
v_gene: TRBV4-2
abundance: few
j_gene: TRBJ2-3
d_gene: -

CDR3nt: TGTGCCACAACCCGGGACCCAAATAACTATGGCTACACCTTC
CDR3aa: CATTRDPNNYGYTF
v_gene: TRBV10-3
abundance: few
j_gene: TRBJ1-2
d_gene: -

CDR3nt: TGCGCCAGCAGCTTGTCTCAGGGGAATGAAAAACTGTTTTTT
CDR3aa: CASSLSQGNEKLFF
v_gene: TRBV5-1
abundance: many
j_gene: TRBJ1-4
d_gene: -

CDR3nt: TGTGCCAGCAGATGGTTGGGGGGCACTGAAGCTTTCTTT
CDR3aa: CASRWLGGTEAFF
v_gene: TRBV6-2/TRBV6-3
abundance: -
j_gene: TRBJ1-1
d_gene: -

CDR3nt: TGTGCCAGTAGTTCCCAGGGGCGATCTAATTCACCCCTCCACTTT
CDR3aa: CASSSQGRSNSPLHF
v_gene: TRBV7-9
abundance: -
j_gene: TRBJ1-6
d_gene: -

CDR3nt: TGTGCCAGCAGCCAAGATTTCGGGGGCACAGATACGCAGTATTTT
CDR3aa: CASSQDFGGTDTQYF
v_gene: TRBV4-2
abundance: many
j_gene: TRBJ2-3
d_gene: -

CDR3nt: TGCGCCAGCAGCCAGGTCGGCAGGCGTGACTATGGCTACACCTTC
CDR3aa: CASSQVGRRDYGYTF
v_gene: TRBV4-1
abundance: -
j_gene: TRBJ1-2
d_gene: -

CDR3nt: TGTGCCAGCAGTGATATCCCTGGACAGAGGTCGTCTTACGAGCAGTACTTC
CDR3aa: CASSDIPGQRSSYEQYF
v_gene: TRBV2
abundance: many
j_gene: TRBJ2-7
d_gene: -

CDR3nt: TGTGCCAGCAGCTTAGTGCTAGCGGGAGACAATGAGCAGTTCTTC
CDR3aa: CASSLVLAGDNEQFF
v_gene: TRBV11-2
abundance: few
j_gene: TRBJ2-1
d_gene: TRBD2

CDR3nt: TGTGCCAGCAGCTTCCGGGGGCAGAACACTGAAGCTTTCTTT
CDR3aa: CASSFRGQNTEAFF
v_gene: TRBV7-6
abundance: -
j_gene: TRBJ1-1
d_gene: -

CDR3nt: TGTGCCAGCAGTGGAGACAGGGTGAATGAGCAGTTCTTC
CDR3aa: CASSGDRVNEQFF
v_gene: TRBV25-1
abundance: few
j_gene: TRBJ2-1
d_gene: TRBD1

CDR3nt: TGTGCCACCAGTGATAGCGGGATGAATACGCAGTATTTT
CDR3aa: CATSDSGMNTQYF
v_gene: TRBV24-1
abundance: many
j_gene: TRBJ2-3
d_gene: TRBD2

CDR3nt: TGCGCCAGCAAGGGAGAAGGCCTCAGCCCCCTTTTTTTT
CDR3aa: CASKGEGLSPLFF
v_gene: TRBV5-1
abundance: -
j_gene: TRBJ2-3
d_gene: -

CDR3nt: TGCGCCAGCAGCCAAGACGGAGGGTCGAGCTCACCCCTCCACTTT
CDR3aa: CASSQDGGSSSPLHF
v_gene: TRBV4-1
abundance: many
j_gene: TRBJ1-6
d_gene: -

CDR3nt: TGTGCCAGCAGCCTTCGACAGGGGGCTCCCCCAGATACGCAGTATTTT
CDR3aa: CASSLRQGAPPDTQYF
v_gene: TRBV5-4
abundance: many
j_gene: TRBJ2-3
d_gene: TRBD1

CDR3nt: TGTGCCAGCAGTCAGTCAGTCCAGCCCCAGCATTTT
CDR3aa: CASSQSVQPQHF
v_gene: TRBV2
abundance: few
j_gene: TRBJ1-5
d_gene: -

CDR3nt: TGTGCCAGCAGTTTACAGGGCCGGCGGACTATGAACACTGAAGCTTTCTTT
CDR3aa: CASSLQGRRTMNTEAFF
v_gene: TRBV2
abundance: -
j_gene: TRBJ1-1
d_gene: -

CDR3nt: TGCGCCAGCAGCCAAGATCGGATAGGGGGCCCTGAAGCTTTCTTT
CDR3aa: CASSQDRIGGPEAFF
v_gene: TRBV4-1
abundance: many
j_gene: TRBJ1-1
d_gene: TRBD1

CDR3nt: TGCGCCAGCAGCTTGGATCGGGCAGAAGGCTACACCTTC
CDR3aa: CASSLDRAEGYTF
v_gene: TRBV5-1
abundance: many
j_gene: TRBJ1-2
d_gene: -

CDR3nt: TGTGCCAGCAGCTTGACAGGGAGTCAAGAGACCCAGTACTTC
CDR3aa: CASSLTGSQETQYF
v_gene: TRBV7-2
abundance: many
j_gene: TRBJ2-5
d_gene: TRBD1

CDR3nt: TGTGCCAGCAGTCCGCGCTTGGGCTCCTACGAGCAGTACTTC
CDR3aa: CASSPRLGSYEQYF
v_gene: TRBV12-3/TRBV12-4
abundance: few
j_gene: TRBJ2-7
d_gene: -

CDR3nt: TGCGCCAGCAGCCTAGGGGCTAGCGGGGGATACAATGAGCAGTTCTTC
CDR3aa: CASSLGASGGYNEQFF
v_gene: TRBV4-1
abundance: few
j_gene: TRBJ2-1
d_gene: TRBD2

CDR3nt: TGTGCCAGCTCAACAGGCCCCACAGATACGCAGTATTTT
CDR3aa: CASSTGPTDTQYF
v_gene: TRBV27
abundance: few
j_gene: TRBJ2-3
d_gene: -

CDR3nt: TGCGCCAGCAGCCCTTATAGCGGGAGACCCTCCTACGAGCAGTACTTC
CDR3aa: CASSPYSGRPSYEQYF
v_gene: TRBV5-1
abundance: few
j_gene: TRBJ2-7
d_gene: TRBD2

CDR3nt: TGCGCCAGCAGTGAAAGAGGAAGCAATCAGCCCCAGCATTTT
CDR3aa: CASSERGSNQPQHF
v_gene: TRBV10-1
abundance: many
j_gene: TRBJ1-5
d_gene: -

CDR3nt: TGTGCCAGCAGCTTATTTCTGGGGGAGACCACTGAAGCTTTCTTT
CDR3aa: CASSLFLGETTEAFF
v_gene: TRBV7-9
abundance: -
j_gene: TRBJ1-1
d_gene: -

CDR3nt: TGTGCCATCACGACGATAGCGGGGGAGGGGGAGCAGTACTTC
CDR3aa: CAITTIAGEGEQYF
v_gene: TRBV10-3
abundance: few
j_gene: TRBJ2-7
d_gene: TRBD2

CDR3nt: TGCAGCGTGACCGTTACTAATGAAAAACTGTTTTTT
CDR3aa: CSVTVTNEKLFF
v_gene: TRBV29-1
abundance: medium-sized
j_gene: TRBJ1-4
d_gene: -